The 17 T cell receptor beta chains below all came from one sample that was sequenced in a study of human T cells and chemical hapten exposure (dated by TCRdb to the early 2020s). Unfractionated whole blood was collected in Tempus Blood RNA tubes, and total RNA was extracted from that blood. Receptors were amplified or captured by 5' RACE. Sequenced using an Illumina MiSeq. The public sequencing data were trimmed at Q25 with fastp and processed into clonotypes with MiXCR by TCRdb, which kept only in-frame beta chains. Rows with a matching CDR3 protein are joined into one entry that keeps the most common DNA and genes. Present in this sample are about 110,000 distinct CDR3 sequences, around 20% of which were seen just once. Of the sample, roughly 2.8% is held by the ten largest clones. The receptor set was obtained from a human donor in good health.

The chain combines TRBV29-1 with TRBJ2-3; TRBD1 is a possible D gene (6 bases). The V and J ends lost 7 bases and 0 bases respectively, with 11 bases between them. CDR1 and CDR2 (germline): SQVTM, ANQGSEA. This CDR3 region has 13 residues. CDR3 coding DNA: TGCAGCGCAACGACAGGCAGCACAGATACGCAGTATTTT. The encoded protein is CSATTGSTDTQYF.

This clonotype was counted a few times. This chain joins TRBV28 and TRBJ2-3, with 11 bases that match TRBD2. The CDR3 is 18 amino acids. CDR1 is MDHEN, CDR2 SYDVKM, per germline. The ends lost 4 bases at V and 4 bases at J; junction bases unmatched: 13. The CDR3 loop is CASSSAEGLAGGADTQYF. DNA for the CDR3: TGTGCCAGCAGTTCCGCCGAGGGCCTAGCGGGAGGTGCAGATACGCAGTATTTT.

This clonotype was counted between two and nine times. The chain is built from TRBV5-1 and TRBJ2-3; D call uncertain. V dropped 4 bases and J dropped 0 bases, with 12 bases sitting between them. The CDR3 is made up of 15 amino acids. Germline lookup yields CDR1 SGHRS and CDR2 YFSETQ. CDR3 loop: CASSLAFSSTDTQYF. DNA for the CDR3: TGCGCCAGCAGCCTCGCTTTTTCCAGCACAGATACGCAGTATTTT. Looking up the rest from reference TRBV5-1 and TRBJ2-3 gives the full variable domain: KAGVTQTPRYLIKTRGQQVTLSCSPISGHRSVSWYQQTPGQGLQFLFEYFSETQRNKGNFPGRFSGRQFSNSRSEMNVSTLELGDSALYLCASSLAFSSTDTQYFGPGTRLTVL.

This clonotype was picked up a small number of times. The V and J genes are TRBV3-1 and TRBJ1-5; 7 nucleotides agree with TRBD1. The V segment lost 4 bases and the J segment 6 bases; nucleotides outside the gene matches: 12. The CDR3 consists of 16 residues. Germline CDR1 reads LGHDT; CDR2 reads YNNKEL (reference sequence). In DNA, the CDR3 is TGTGCCAGCAGCCTCCCCGACAGGGAAGTAAGTCAGCCCCAGCATTTT. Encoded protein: CASSLPDREVSQPQHF.

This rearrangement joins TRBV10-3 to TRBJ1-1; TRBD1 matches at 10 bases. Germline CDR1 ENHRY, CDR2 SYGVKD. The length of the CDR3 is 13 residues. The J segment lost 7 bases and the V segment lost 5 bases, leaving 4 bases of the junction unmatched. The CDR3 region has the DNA TGTGCCATCAGTCCGGGACAGGGGATTGAAGCTTTCTTT. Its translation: CAISPGQGIEAFF.

This chain's CDR3 is CASSLIAGANLRELFF. The CDR3 DNA sequence: TGTGCCAGCAGCTTAATCGCCGGAGCGAATCTCCGGGAGCTGTTTTTT. The rearrangement uses TRBV7-9 and TRBJ2-2, with D uncertain. With 2 bases removed from V and 9 bases from J, the gap between germline ends came to 19 bases. The germline V gene has CDR1 SEHNR and CDR2 FQNEAQ (reference sequence). The CDR3 runs to 16 residues.

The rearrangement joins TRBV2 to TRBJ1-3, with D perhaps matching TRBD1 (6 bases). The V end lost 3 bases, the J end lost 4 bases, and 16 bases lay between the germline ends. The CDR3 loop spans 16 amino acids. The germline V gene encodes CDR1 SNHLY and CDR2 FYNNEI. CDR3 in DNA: TGTGCCAGCAGTGATTGGGACATCGTCGCGGGAAACACCATATATTTT. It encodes CASSDWDIVAGNTIYF.

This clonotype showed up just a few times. CDR3 DNA: TGTGCCAGCAGCTTAGGGGAGATTGGGGAGCAGTACTTC. It translates to CASSLGEIGEQYF. The chain has TRBV11-2 and TRBJ2-7, with D tentatively TRBD2 (5 bases). The germline V gene has CDR1 SGHAT and CDR2 FQNNGV. Between the trimmed V and J ends, which lost 1 base and 7 bases, there was a span of 11 bases. CDR3 size: 13 residues.

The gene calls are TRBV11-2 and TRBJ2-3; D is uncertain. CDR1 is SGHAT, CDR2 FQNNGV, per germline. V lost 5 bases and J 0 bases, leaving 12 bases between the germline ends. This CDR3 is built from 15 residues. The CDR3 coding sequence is TGTGCCAGCAGCCCGAAAGGTGGGAGCACAGATACGCAGTATTTT. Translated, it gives CASSPKGGSTDTQYF.

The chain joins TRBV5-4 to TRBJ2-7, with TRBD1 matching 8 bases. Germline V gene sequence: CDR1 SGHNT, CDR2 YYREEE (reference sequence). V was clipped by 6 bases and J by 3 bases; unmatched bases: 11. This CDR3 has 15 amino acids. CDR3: CASTTKGDRSYEQYF. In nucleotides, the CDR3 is TGTGCCAGCACCACGAAGGGGGACAGGAGCTACGAGCAGTACTTC. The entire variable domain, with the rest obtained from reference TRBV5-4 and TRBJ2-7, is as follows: ETGVTQSPTHLIKTRGQQVTLRCSSQSGHNTVSWYQQALGQGPQFIFQYYREEENGRGNFPPRFSGLQFPNYSSELNVNALELDDSALYLCASTTKGDRSYEQYFGPGTRLTVT.

In nucleotides, the CDR3 is TGTGCCACCAGCAGAGACCGGGACAGGGGATCTGAAGCTTTCTTT. This sequence encodes CATSRDRDRGSEAFF. V is TRBV15 and J is TRBJ1-1; 10 bases match TRBD1. CDR3 length: 15 amino acids. V lost 0 bases and J lost 6; bases outside the gene matches: 4. In germline, CDR1 is LNHNV, CDR2 YYDKDF (reference sequence).

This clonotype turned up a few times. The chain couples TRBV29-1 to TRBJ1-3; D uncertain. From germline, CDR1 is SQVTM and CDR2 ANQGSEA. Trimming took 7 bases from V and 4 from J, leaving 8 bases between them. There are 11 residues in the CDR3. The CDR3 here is CSGQGGNTIYF. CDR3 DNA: TGCAGCGGGCAAGGAGGAAACACCATATATTTT. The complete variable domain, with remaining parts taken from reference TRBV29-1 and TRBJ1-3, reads SAVISQKPSRDICQRGTSLTIQCQVDSQVTMMFWYRQQPGQSLTLIATANQGSEATYESGFVIDKFPISRPNLTFSTLTVSNMSPEDSSIYLCSGQGGNTIYFGEGSWLTVV.

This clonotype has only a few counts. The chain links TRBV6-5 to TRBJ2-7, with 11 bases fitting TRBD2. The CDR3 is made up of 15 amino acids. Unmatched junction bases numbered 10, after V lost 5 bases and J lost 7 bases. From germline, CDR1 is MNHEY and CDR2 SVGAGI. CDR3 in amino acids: CASSQRSGRVGEQYF. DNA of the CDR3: TGTGCCAGCAGTCAGCGTAGCGGGAGGGTAGGAGAGCAGTACTTC.

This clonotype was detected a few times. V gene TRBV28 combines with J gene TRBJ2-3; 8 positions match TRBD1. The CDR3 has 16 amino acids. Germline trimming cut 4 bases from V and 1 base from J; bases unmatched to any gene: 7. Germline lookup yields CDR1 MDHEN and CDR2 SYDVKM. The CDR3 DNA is TGTGCCAGCAGTTCTACCAGGGGGCCCCGCACAGATACGCAGTATTTT. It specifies CASSSTRGPRTDTQYF.

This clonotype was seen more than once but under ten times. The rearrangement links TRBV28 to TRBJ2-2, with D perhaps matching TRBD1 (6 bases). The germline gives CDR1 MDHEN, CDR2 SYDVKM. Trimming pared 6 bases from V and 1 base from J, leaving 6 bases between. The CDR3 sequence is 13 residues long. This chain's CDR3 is CASRTGNTGELFF. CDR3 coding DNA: TGTGCCAGCAGGACAGGGAACACCGGGGAGCTGTTTTTT.

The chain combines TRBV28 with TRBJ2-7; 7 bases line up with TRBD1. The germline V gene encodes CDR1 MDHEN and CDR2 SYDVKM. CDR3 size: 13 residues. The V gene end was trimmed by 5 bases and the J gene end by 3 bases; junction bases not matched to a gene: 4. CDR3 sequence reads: CASSTGVDYEQYF. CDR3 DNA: TGTGCCAGCAGTACAGGGGTTGACTACGAGCAGTACTTC.

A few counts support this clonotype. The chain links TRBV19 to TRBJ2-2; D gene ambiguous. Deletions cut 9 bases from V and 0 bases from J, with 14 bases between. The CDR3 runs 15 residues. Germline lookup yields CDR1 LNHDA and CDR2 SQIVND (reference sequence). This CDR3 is CASQQRAPNTGELFF. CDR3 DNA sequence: TGTGCCAGCCAGCAACGGGCCCCGAACACCGGGGAGCTGTTTTTT.